The clone carrying this T cell receptor (beta chain) was recorded once. Patients in Seattle were enrolled during active infection, then followed longitudinally. This specimen belongs to a study of blood T cell repertoires in COVID-19. Turning to the study itself: Samples representing acute and convalescent COVID-19 were sourced from the United States, Italy and Spain.

Trimming took off 1 base at V and 1 base at J, with 12 bases between the two ends. CDR3 length equals 16 residues. Germline V gene data show CDR1 as SGHVS and CDR2 as FQNEAQ. Authors' data handling: Nucleated cell counts were estimated from reference gene primer amplification. The protocol was immunoSEQ multiplex PCR, while the TCRdb copy is restricted to in-frame clones and leaves out a portion. V and J calls plus clone size are reproduced from that table; the DNA served to infer D and trimming. Of about 68,000 clones in the sample, roughly 88% were seen once. This sequence joins TRBV7-8 and TRBJ2-3; tentative D call: TRBD2 (6 bases). The source is a man aged 45 to 65 with COVID-19, enrolled during active disease. The material sequenced was peripheral blood. This CDR3 reads CASSLVAGWGTDTQYF. DNA of the CDR3: TGTGCCAGCAGCTTAGTGGCGGGATGGGGCACAGATACGCAGTATTTT.